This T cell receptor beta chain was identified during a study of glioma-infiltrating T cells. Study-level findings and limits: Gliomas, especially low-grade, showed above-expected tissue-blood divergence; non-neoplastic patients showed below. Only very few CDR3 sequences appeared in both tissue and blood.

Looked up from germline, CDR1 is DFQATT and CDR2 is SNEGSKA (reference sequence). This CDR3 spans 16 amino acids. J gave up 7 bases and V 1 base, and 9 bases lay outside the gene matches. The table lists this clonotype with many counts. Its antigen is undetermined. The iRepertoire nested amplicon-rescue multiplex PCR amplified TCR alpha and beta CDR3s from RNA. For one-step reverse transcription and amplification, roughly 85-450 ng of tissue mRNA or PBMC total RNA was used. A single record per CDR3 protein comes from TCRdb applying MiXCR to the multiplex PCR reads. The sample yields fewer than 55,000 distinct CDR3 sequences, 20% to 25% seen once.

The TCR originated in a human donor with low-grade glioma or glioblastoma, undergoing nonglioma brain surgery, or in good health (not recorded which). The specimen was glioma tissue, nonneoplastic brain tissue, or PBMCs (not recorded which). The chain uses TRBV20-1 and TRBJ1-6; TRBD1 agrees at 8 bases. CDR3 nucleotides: TGCAGTGCTAGAGCCAGGACAGGGCCTAGAAATTCACCCCTCCACTTT. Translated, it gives CSARARTGPRNSPLHF.